A few counts support the clone carrying this T cell receptor (beta chain). Antigen specificity is unknown. Germline lookup yields CDR1 MNHEY and CDR2 SVGAGI. The CDR3 runs 15 residues. The V and J ends lost 4 bases and 5 bases respectively, with 17 bases between them. This sample is part of a study of persistence of HIV-infected CD4 T cells. Turning to the study itself: Antigen stimulation activated a lower proportion of cells, more of them memory, than anti-CD3/anti-CD28 stimulation.

The libraries were made with immunoSEQ version 4 in survey mode. TCRdb's table, derived via immunoSEQ multiplex PCR, lists solely in-frame clones and lacks some. The data hold 40,000 to 55,000 clones, with around 89% observed a single time. Anti-CD3/anti-CD28 beads served as a nonspecific positive control stimulus. Sorting of responding CD4+ T cells relied on upregulated CD40 ligand together with CD69. Donors had undetectable plasma HIV-1 RNA, under 50 copies/mL, for 4+ years. Sequenced material: CD4+ T cells sorted from PBMCs after approximately 19-hour stimulation, taken from a patient who received antiretroviral therapy. The chain uses TRBV6-5 and TRBJ2-5; D is unresolved. The receptor was derived from an adult woman with HIV who was CMV-seropositive. The CDR3 loop is CASSSPRSKEETQYF. Written as DNA, the CDR3 is TGTGCCAGCAGTTCCCCCCGGTCTAAGGAGGAGACCCAGTACTTC.